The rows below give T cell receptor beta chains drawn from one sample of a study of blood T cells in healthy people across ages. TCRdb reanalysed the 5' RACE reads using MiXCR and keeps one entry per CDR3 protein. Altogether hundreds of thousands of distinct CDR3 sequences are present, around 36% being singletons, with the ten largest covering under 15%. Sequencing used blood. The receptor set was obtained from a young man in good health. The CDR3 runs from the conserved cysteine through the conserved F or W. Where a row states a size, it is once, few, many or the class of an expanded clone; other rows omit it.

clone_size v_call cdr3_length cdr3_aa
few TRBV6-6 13 CASSSGTVSEQYF
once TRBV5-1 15 CASSSLAGEGNEQFF
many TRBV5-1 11 CASKDPDTQYF
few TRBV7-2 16 CASSLAILTSGNEQFF
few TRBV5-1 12 CASREITGELFF
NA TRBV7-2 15 CASSPQTGMTQPQHF
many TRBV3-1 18 CASSRRGSSALAKNIQYF
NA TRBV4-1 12 CASSRNSYEQFF
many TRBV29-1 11 CSVEWGNEQYF
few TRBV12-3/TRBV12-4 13 CASSLKAPYEQYF